Listed here are 16 T cell receptor beta chains from one sample, sequenced in a study of cytomegalovirus exposure and HLA in healthy donors. This PCR relied on a set of 60 Vbeta primers and 13 Jbeta primers. Sequenced by immunoSEQ multiplex PCR; TCRdb stores in-frame clones only, minus some. This sample yields hundreds of thousands of clones, of which 76% are seen a single time; 0.63% belongs to the top ten. Sequenced material: PBMCs. The receptors were sampled from a man between 18 and 35 years old in good health and CMV-seronegative.

CDR3 sequence: CASSISSGGNNEQFF. CDR3 bases: TGTGCCAGTAGTATTTCCAGCGGAGGTAACAATGAGCAGTTCTTC. The V gene is TRBV19, the J gene TRBJ2-1, with a weak D call TRBD2 (5 bases). The CDR3 contains 15 residues. Looked up from germline, CDR1 is LNHDA and CDR2 is SQIVND (reference sequence). V lost 3 bases, J lost 5 bases, and 14 bases lay in between.

This chain connects TRBV6-1 to TRBJ1-2, with D hard to call. The CDR3 consists of 12 residues. V shed 7 bases and J shed 2 bases, with 8 bases lying between them. Germline V gives CDR1 MNHNS, CDR2 SASEGT. Here the CDR3 reads CASNVANYGYTF. The CDR3 DNA sequence: TGTGCCAGCAACGTGGCAAACTATGGCTACACCTTC.

This sequence joins TRBV5-1 and TRBJ1-1; the D is unclear. Trimming removed 2 bases from V and 7 bases from J, with 18 bases in between. The CDR3 contains 15 residues. The V gene's germline CDR1 is SGHRS and CDR2 YFSETQ. For the CDR3, the DNA is TGCGCCAGCAGCTTTTCATTCGACACGGCCCTTGAAGCTTTCTTT. Translation: CASSFSFDTALEAFF.

CDR3 DNA sequence: TGTGCCAGCAGCCTCAGAACTATGAACCAAGAGACCCAGTACTTC. It encodes CASSLRTMNQETQYF. The chain links TRBV6-5 to TRBJ2-5; D is ambiguous. Trimming removed 6 bases from V and 0 bases from J, with 14 bases in between. The CDR3 runs to 15 residues. From germline, CDR1 is MNHEY and CDR2 SVGAGI.

The J gene is TRBJ1-2, the V gene TRBV4-1, with D perhaps matching TRBD1 (5 bases). The CDR3 sequence is 15 residues long. CDR1 and CDR2 from the germline V gene are MGHRA and YSYEKL. The germline V and J ends were trimmed by 4 bases and 7 bases, with 19 bases remaining between them. The CDR3 region is CASSPLGGRSGGYTF. CDR3 in DNA: TGCGCCAGCAGCCCTCTCGGGGGGAGAAGTGGTGGCTACACCTTC.

The rearrangement links TRBV6-5 to TRBJ2-7, with TRBD2 as a possible D gene (5 bases). The CDR3 has 13 amino acids. CDR1 is MNHEY, CDR2 SVGAGI, per germline. V gave up 4 bases and J gave up 4 bases, with 11 bases separating them. CDR3 sequence: CASSSDRGYEQYF. DNA of the CDR3: TGTGCCAGCAGTTCCGACCGAGGGTACGAGCAGTACTTC.

CDR3 sequence reads: CAWSLQANYTF. The CDR3 DNA reads TGTGCCTGGAGTCTCCAGGCAAACTACACCTTC. The V and J genes are TRBV30 and TRBJ1-2, with D uncertain. The CDR3 extends over 11 amino acids. CDR1 and CDR2 (germline): GTSNPN, SVGIG (reference sequence). V dropped 2 bases and J dropped 10 bases, with 11 bases sitting between them.

The chain combines TRBV30 with TRBJ1-2; D gene ambiguous. This CDR3 is 12 amino acids long. CDR1 is GTSNPN and CDR2 is SVGIG in the germline V gene (reference sequence). Trimming took off 1 base at V and 4 bases at J, with 7 bases between the two ends. DNA for the CDR3: TGTGCCTGGAGTGACCCGGGCTATGGCTACACCTTC. Translation: CAWSDPGYGYTF.

The chain uses TRBV18 and TRBJ1-1; no clear D gene. Between the trimmed V and J ends, which lost 1 base and 0 bases, there was a span of 9 bases. The CDR3 consists of 15 residues. The germline V gene encodes CDR1 KGHSH and CDR2 LQKENI. The CDR3 here is CASSPQDIMNTEAFF. The CDR3 DNA is TGTGCCAGCTCACCACAAGACATCATGAACACTGAAGCTTTCTTT.

Concerning this clone: The sample contains more than one DNA sequence encoding this CDR3. J is TRBJ2-7 and V is TRBV5-1; 8 nucleotides agree with TRBD2. The CDR3 is made up of 14 amino acids. The J segment lost 2 bases and the V segment lost 0 bases, leaving 1 base of the junction unmatched. Germline V CDR1 and CDR2: SGHRS, YFSETQ. The chain's CDR3 is CASSLEGLAYEQYF. The CDR3 region has the DNA TGCGCCAGCAGCTTGGAGGGACTAGCCTACGAGCAGTACTTC. The full variable domain, completed using reference TRBV5-1 and TRBJ2-7, is KAGVTQTPRYLIKTRGQQVTLSCSPISGHRSVSWYQQTPGQGLQFLFEYFSETQRNKGNFPGRFSGRQFSNSRSEMNVSTLELGDSALYLCASSLEGLAYEQYFGPGTRLTVT.

The chain joins TRBV27 to TRBJ2-7; TRBD1 matches 9 bases. Germline CDR1 MNHEY, CDR2 SMNVEV (reference sequence). The CDR3 totals 14 residues. V was pared by 3 bases and J by 5 bases, with 5 bases of the junction left unmatched. The DNA for the CDR3 is TGTGCCAGCAGTTTGACAGGGGGGGTTAACGAGCAGTACTTC. It codes for CASSLTGGVNEQYF.

The chain has TRBV27 and TRBJ2-5, with TRBD2 identical over 11 bases. The junction had 4 bases not matched to a gene; V was cut back by 0 bases and J by 1 base. Germline CDR1 MNHEY, CDR2 SMNVEV (reference sequence). This CDR3 is built from 17 residues. CDR3 sequence: CASSLSSGTSGQETQYF. As DNA, the CDR3 is TGTGCCAGCAGTTTATCTTCCGGGACTAGCGGCCAAGAGACCCAGTACTTC.

This clone was seen more than once but under ten times. The CDR3 reads CASSLFYSYEQYF. DNA for the CDR3: TGTGCCAGCAGTTTATTCTACTCCTACGAGCAGTACTTC. The chain carries TRBV27 and TRBJ2-5; D remains unclear. The closer fit of TRBJ2-7 to the DNA end suggests the J call may be wrong. The CDR3 sequence is 13 residues long. Germline assignment: CDR1 MNHEY and CDR2 SMNVEV (reference sequence).

Comments on this clone: An end of the junction does not agree with germline; a read error may underlie this. Other DNA variants within this sample encode the same CDR3. V is TRBV11-2 and J is TRBJ2-7; TRBD2 matches 9 bases. This CDR3 is 14 amino acids long. Germline V CDR1 and CDR2: SGHAT, FQNNGV. CDR3 nucleotide sequence: TGTGCTAGCAGCTCCCGGACTAGCGCCTACGAGCAGTACTTC. This encodes CASSSRTSAYEQYF.

This sequence joins TRBV10-1 and TRBJ1-2; D unclear. V was clipped by 6 bases and J by 7 bases, with 15 bases between them. Germline CDR1 WNHNN, CDR2 SYGVQD (reference sequence). The CDR3 loop spans 13 amino acids. The CDR3 nucleotides read TGCGCCAGCAGCCATAGACAAGATGGTGGCTACACCTTC. Its translation: CASSHRQDGGYTF.

This clone was found a few times. V gene TRBV5-1 combines with J gene TRBJ2-5; a possible D gene is TRBD2 (6 bases). Trimming removed 1 base at V and 2 bases at J, with 6 bases between. Germline V lookup: CDR1 SGHRS, CDR2 YFSETQ. CDR3 length equals 13 residues. CDR3: CASSLREQETQYF. The CDR3 DNA follows: TGCGCCAGCAGCTTGCGGGAGCAAGAGACCCAGTACTTC.